The clone carrying this TCR beta chain was seen many times. This entry comes from a study of T cells in Graves' hyperthyroidism and ophthalmopathy. TCR beta CDR3 regions were amplified from RNA. A set of HTBI primers served as the primers for a first-round RT-PCR of the TCR CDR3. TCRdb reanalysed the multiplex PCR reads using MiXCR and keeps one entry per CDR3 protein. The data show some 620,000 distinct CDR3 sequences, 16% seen once. Patients aged 18 to 65 with hyperthyroidism were newly diagnosed, with duration under 2 months. Diagnoses rested on clinical symptoms, serum thyroxine and TRAb, thyroid ultrasound and orbital computed tomography. This CDR3 spans 13 amino acids. CDR1 and CDR2 from the germline V gene are SGHTA and FQGTGA. After removal of 5 bases from V and 6 bases from J, the junction contained 5 bases not matched to a gene.

The material sequenced was blood. The V and J genes are TRBV7-3 and TRBJ2-3, with 7 bases matching TRBD1. The source is a woman aged 25 to 39 with Graves' hyperthyroidism. Here the CDR3 DNA reads TGTGCCAGCAGCCCCGAGACAGGGGATACGCAGTATTTT. It yields the protein CASSPETGDTQYF.